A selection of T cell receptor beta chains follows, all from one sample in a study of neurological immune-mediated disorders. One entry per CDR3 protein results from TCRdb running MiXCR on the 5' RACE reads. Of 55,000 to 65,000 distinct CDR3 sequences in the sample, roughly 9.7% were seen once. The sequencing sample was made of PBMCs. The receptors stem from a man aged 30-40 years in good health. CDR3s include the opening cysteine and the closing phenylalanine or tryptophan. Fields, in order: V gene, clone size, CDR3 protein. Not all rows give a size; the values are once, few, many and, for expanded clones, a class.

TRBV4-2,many,CASSPTAPTRFSYNEQFF
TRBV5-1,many,CASSSLPRGDTQYF
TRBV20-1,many,CSAKGGMREPGYNEQFF
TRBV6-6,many,CASSLPDRGHSPLHF
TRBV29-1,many,CSVEGGNTEAFF
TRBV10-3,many,CAIRVDGSGTGELFF
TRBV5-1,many,CASSFFEGSYEQYF
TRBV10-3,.,CATRIGGAATNSYEQYF
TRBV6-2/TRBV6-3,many,CASSYPPQTQYF
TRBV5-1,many,CASSLVGLAGTYEQYF
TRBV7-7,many,CASATGGQETQYF
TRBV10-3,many,CAISDGGARETQYF
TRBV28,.,CASSPLAGDYEQYF
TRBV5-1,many,CASSLAGQGSNEQFF
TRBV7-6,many,CASSPFLAGVSYNEQFF
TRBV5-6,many,CASKAVAGETQYF
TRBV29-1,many,CSVGPGGSTDTQYF
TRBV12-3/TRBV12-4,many,CASRRPGLAGPNEQFF
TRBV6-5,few,CASSYSNTDTQYF
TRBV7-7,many,CASSPFEDAPLDTQYF
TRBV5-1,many,CASSTEGLAMYEQYF
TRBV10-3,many,CAISESTDLGGELFF
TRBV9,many,CASSVAGLPSYEQYF
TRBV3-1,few,CASSQEGAQGKIGYEQYF
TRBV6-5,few,CASSYGGLDGYTF
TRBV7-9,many,CASSPWAGDQPQHF
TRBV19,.,CASSMLGTSGRVKQFF
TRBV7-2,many,CASERDYNEQFF
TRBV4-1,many,CASSQDFRVSENSPLHF
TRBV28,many,CASSPLAGQLETQYF
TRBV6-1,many,CASMKGGTEQFF
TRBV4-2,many,CASSQVGGPGELFF
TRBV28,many,CASSSRGEWVYEQYF
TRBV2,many,CASSEQGLAGGDTQYF
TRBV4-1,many,CASGRQGANEKLFF
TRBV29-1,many,CSEGTGVGETQYF
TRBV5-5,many,CASTQTLPGELFF
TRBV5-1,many,CASSWDRGTDTQYF
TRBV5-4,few,CASSGATNEKLFF
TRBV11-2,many,CASSLEGLGPNYGYTF
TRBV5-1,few,CASSLGQGKLSNNEQFF
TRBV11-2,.,CASSSPYMNTEAFF
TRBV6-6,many,CASSYSGDNTGELFF
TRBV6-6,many,CASSYGRDYQETQYF
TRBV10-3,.,CAISDIGIHEQYF
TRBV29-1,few,CSVAGLSYEQYF
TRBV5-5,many,CASSLEGRDTEAFF
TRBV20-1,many,CSARTGQGIYEQYF
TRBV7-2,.,CASSLEGENFYEQYF
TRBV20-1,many,CSASQGAARGNQPQHF
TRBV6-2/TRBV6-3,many,CASSYSSAAYEQYF
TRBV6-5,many,CASSYSQDIFQETQYF
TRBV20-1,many,CSAVTDSNQPQHF
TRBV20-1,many,CSAISRTEGGEQFF
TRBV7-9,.,CASSFPLQGAWETQYF